The clone carrying this TCR beta chain turned up a few times. The CDR3 regions of TCR beta were amplified from RNA transcripts. HTBI primers were employed in a first-round RT-PCR of the TCR CDR3. TCRdb re-called the multiplex PCR reads with MiXCR, one entry per CDR3 protein. The data hold 410,000 or so distinct CDR3 sequences, with under 15% observed a single time. The sample comes from a study of T cells in Graves' hyperthyroidism and ophthalmopathy. Whole-study context: The blood sample was taken at first diagnosis, before treatment began.

The CDR3 totals 16 residues. V was pared by 0 bases and J by 1 base, with 15 bases between. Per the germline V gene, CDR1 is DFQATT and CDR2 is SNEGSKA (reference sequence). This sequence was found in a man aged 18 to 35 with Graves' ophthalmopathy. Sequencing was carried out using blood. The V gene is TRBV20-1, the J gene TRBJ2-5, with D tentatively TRBD1 or TRBD2 (6 bases each). The CDR3 DNA is TGCAGTGCTAGAGATTCGGCGGGACACCTCCAAGAGACCCAGTACTTC. Residues: CSARDSAGHLQETQYF.